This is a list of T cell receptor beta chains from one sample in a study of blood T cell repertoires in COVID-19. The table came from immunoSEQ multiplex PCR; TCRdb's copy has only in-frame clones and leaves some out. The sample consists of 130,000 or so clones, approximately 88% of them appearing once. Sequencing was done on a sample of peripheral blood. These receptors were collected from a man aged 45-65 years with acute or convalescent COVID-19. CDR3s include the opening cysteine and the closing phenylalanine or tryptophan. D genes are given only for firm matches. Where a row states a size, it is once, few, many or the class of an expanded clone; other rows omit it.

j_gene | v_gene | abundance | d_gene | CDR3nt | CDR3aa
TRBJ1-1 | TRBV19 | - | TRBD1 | TGTGCCAGTAGTACCCTTCAGGGGGCGAACACTGAAGCTTTCTTT | CASSTLQGANTEAFF
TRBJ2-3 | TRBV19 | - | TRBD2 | TGTGCCAGCCATGGACTAGCGGGAGTGTCGGGAGATACGCAGTATTTT | CASHGLAGVSGDTQYF
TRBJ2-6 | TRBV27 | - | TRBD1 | TGTGCCAGCAGGGGACAGGATAGCTCTGGGGCCAACGTCCTGACTTTC | CASRGQDSSGANVLTF
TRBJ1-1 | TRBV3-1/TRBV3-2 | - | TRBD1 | TGTGCCAGCAGCCAAAACAGGGGGCTCACTGAAGCTTTCTTT | CASSQNRGLTEAFF
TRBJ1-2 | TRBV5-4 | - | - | TGTGCCAGCAGCCCCGGGGGAGTAGATGGCTACACCTTC | CASSPGGVDGYTF
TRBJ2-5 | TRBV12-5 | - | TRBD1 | TGTGCTAGTGGTTTTCAGGGGGCAGGGGAGACCCAGTACTTC | CASGFQGAGETQYF
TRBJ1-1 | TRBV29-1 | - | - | TGCAGCGTCCCCAGGTCTGCCGGCACTGAAGCTTTCTTT | CSVPRSAGTEAFF
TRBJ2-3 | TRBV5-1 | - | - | TGCGCCAGCAGCTTGTACGGGGAAAATACGCAGTATTTT | CASSLYGENTQYF
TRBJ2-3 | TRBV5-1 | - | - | TGCGCCAGCAGCTTGTTACAGGGAACAGATACGCAGTATTTT | CASSLLQGTDTQYF
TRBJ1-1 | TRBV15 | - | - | TGTGCCACCAGCAGATATACAGGAGAGTCACTCGAAGCTTTCTTT | CATSRYTGESLEAFF
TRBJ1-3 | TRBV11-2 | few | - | TGTGCCAGCAGCTCTTCCTTAGGAAACACCATATATTTT | CASSSSLGNTIYF
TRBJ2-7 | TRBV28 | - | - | TGTGCCAGCAGTACCCGGTGGCAGGGAAACTACGAGCAGTACTTC | CASSTRWQGNYEQYF
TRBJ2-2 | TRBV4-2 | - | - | TGTGCCAGCAGCCACAAATACCGGGACTTTTCCGCAGGGGAGCTGTTTTTT | CASSHKYRDFSAGELFF
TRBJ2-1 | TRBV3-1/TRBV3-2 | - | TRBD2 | TGTGCCAGCAGCCAAAGCGGGGGGGCATACAATGAGCAGTTCTTC | CASSQSGGAYNEQFF
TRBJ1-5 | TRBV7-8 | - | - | TGTGCCAGCACCAAGACAGGAAGCAATCAGCCCCAGCATTTT | CASTKTGSNQPQHF
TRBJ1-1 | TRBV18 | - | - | TGTGCCAGCTCACCTCAAAGGTTCGCGGGGAACACTGAAGCTTTCTTT | CASSPQRFAGNTEAFF
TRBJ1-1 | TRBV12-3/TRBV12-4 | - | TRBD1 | TGTGCCAGCAGAAGCGACAGGGAAACTGAAGCTTTCTTT | CASRSDRETEAFF
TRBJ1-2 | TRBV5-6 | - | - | TGTGCCAGCAGCCCCCGACAGCGACACTATGGCTACACCTTC | CASSPRQRHYGYTF
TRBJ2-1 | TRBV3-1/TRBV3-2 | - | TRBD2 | TGTGCCAGCAGCCTCTATAGCGGGAGCGGCAATGAGCAGTTCTTC | CASSLYSGSGNEQFF
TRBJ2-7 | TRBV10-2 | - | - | TGCGCCAGCAGTCAAGACAGGCGATCCTACGAGCAGTACTTC | CASSQDRRSYEQYF
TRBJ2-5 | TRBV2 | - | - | TGTGCCAGCAGTGAGGGCCACGAGACCCAGTACTTC | CASSEGHETQYF
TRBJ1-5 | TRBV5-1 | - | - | TGCGCCAGCAGCTTGGGATCGGGTCAGCCCCAGCATTTT | CASSLGSGQPQHF
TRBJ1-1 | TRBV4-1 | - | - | TGCGCCAGCACCGATCAACCGGGGGGAGGGACTGAAGCTTTCTTT | CASTDQPGGGTEAFF
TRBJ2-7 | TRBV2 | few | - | TGTGCCAGCAGTGGACAGTGGGCTACCTACGAGCAGTACTTC | CASSGQWATYEQYF
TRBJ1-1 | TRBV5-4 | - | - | TGTGCCAGCAGCTTGGGTCTGGGCGTGGGCACTGAAGCTTTCTTT | CASSLGLGVGTEAFF
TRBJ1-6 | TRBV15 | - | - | TGTGCCACCAGCCCCAGGGCTAGCTCCTATAATTCACCCCTCCACTTT | CATSPRASSYNSPLHF
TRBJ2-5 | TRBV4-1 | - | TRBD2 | TGCGCCAGCAGCCAAGCGGCTAGCGGGGGAAGTTGGGAGACCCAGTACTTC | CASSQAASGGSWETQYF
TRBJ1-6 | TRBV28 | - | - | TGTGCCAGCAGAAGGGGCAGCCTAAATTCACCCCTCCACTTT | CASRRGSLNSPLHF
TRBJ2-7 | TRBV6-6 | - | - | TGTGCCAGCAGTATAGATCGGGTTCTCTCCTACGAGCAGTACTTC | CASSIDRVLSYEQYF
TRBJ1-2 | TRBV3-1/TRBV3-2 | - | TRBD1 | TGTGCCAGCAGCCCCCGTGGAGGGGGCGAGTCTGTCTACACCTTC | CASSPRGGGESVYTF
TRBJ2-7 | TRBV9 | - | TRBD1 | TGTGCCAGCAGCCCGACGACGCGACAGGGTGGTCGGAGCTCCTACGAGCAGTACTTC | CASSPTTRQGGRSSYEQYF
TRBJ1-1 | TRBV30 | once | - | TGTGCCTGGAGTGAAGAGGGGAGGTTGACTGAAGCTTTCTTT | CAWSEEGRLTEAFF